This TCR beta chain was sequenced for a study of somatic mutations in cytotoxic T cells in rheumatoid arthritis (dated by TCRdb to about 2017). For the study in its entirety: Right after diagnosis and prior to the start of any treatment, under 35 ml EDTA of peripheral blood was drawn from patients. Some T-cell populations stained with V beta antibodies were sorted by flow on a FACSAria II or Sony SH800 to nearly 100% purity, with sorted V beta1+ cells additionally subjected to TCRB sequencing. In newly diagnosed rheumatoid arthritis without treatment, the study examined if expanded CD8+ T-cell clones harbor somatic mutations, relying on TCRB deep sequencing to characterize clonality. TCRB deep sequencing covered about 60 patients with rheumatoid arthritis along with under 25 healthy controls. Median age was essentially the same in the patient group and the control group.

Broad study findings and their caveats: Rheumatoid arthritis patients and age-matched healthy controls did not significantly differ in CD8+ T-cell clonality. The largest CD8+ clone made up more than 20% of CD8+ cells in about an eighth of the roughly 60 patients, and blood and synovial fluid shared several identical CD8+ TCRB sequences. The expanded CD8+ clones had unknown antigen targets, and not appearing in virus-specific databases did not rule out that they were virus-specific. CD8+ clonality increased with age in patients (Spearman r ~ 0.47) but not in healthy controls. No adjustment for multiple comparisons was made for the slight TRBV07 underrepresentation in patients.

On an AutoMACS, CD4+ and CD8+ cells were isolated via positive magnetic bead selection, and their purity was verified by flow cytometry. Initial screening for clonal expansions relied on flow cytometry with a TCR V beta antibody panel, after which sorted CD8+ fractions underwent TCRB deep sequencing for characterization. Isolation of peripheral blood mononuclear cells was done through Ficoll-Paque PLUS density gradient separation. DNA from CD4-enriched, CD8-enriched or PBMC samples was extracted using Nucleospin Tissue or Tissue XS kits and then quantified on a Qubit 2.0 fluorometer. The immunoSEQ assay was applied to genomic DNA for TCRB CDR3 sequencing. The study's processing was this. Patient CD8+ clones larger than 1% were compared against published virus-specific TCRB sequences, and only a few matched. Nothing other than productive TCRB rearrangements was included in the analyses. Clonality was calculated as a Shannon entropy-based productive clonality index, and a clone was defined by a unique TCRB CDR3 sequence. The template counts of each clone relative to the total templates per sample were used to calculate repertoire overlap between two samples. V-gene usage from TCRB sequencing and V-gene usage measured by flow cytometry were correlated (Spearman r of about 0.56). TCRdb stores this immuneACCESS table with in-frame sequences only. Part of the clones is absent; in the studies checked, under half of the shortfall reflects unresolved V genes, and no reason is known for the rest. Clone size and the V and J calls come from that table; the DNA yielded D and trimming. This sample has roughly 13,000 clones in its table, and over 80% of those were observed once. The leading ten clones occupy approximately 31% of the sample.

A word on this clone: Its antigen is still unknown. No base-level quality is on record; no much larger clone is a single base apart.

Based on the germline V gene (reference sequence), the CDR1 and CDR2 sequences are SEHNR and FQNEAQ. CDR3 length: 15 amino acids, cysteine to phenylalanine. CDR3 DNA is the only sequence kept; it has 45 bases, read in frame from the first base. The junction carries 21 bases between V and J, which are trimmed by 10 bases and 4 bases respectively. This TCR came from an adult with rheumatoid arthritis. The sample consisted of CD8+ T cells sorted from blood. The rearranged segments are TRBV7-9 and TRBJ2-3; no D gene can be assigned with confidence. For the CDR3, the sequence is CANQDLLKSADTQYF. In nucleotide form, the sequence is TGTGCCAACCAGGACCTCCTAAAGAGCGCAGATACGCAGTATTTT.